Each of the 19 T cell receptor beta chains below was sequenced from the same sample in a study of identical twins. TCRdb re-derived calls from the 5' RACE reads in MiXCR, one entry per CDR3 protein. Altogether about 430,000 distinct CDR3 sequences are present, around a sixth being singletons, with the ten largest covering 9.5% to 15%. The sequenced material came from naive T cells sorted from blood. All receptors derive from a man aged 45-65 years in good health.

This clonotype was counted at least ten times. The chain joins TRBV20-1 to TRBJ2-7, with 8 positions matching TRBD1. The germline gives CDR1 DFQATT, CDR2 SNEGSKA (reference sequence). Trimming at V came to 1 base and at J to 4 bases, leaving 3 bases not matched to a gene. This CDR3 spans 13 amino acids. CDR3 in DNA: TGCAGTGCTAGAGGGACAGGGTATTACGAGCAGTACTTC. It is translated as CSARGTGYYEQYF.

There are a few counts of this clonotype. The J gene is TRBJ1-1, the V gene TRBV6-5; D is uncertain. This CDR3 region has 16 residues. Germline-derived CDR1 and CDR2 are MNHEY and SVGAGI. V gave up 2 bases and J gave up 0 bases, with 13 bases separating them. The CDR3 bases are TGTGCCAGCAGTTACGATCGGTCAGCCATGAACACTGAAGCTTTCTTT. Translated, it gives CASSYDRSAMNTEAFF.

The J gene is TRBJ2-1, the V gene TRBV6-4; D is tentatively TRBD1 or TRBD2 (5 bases each). Per germline, CDR1 MRHNA and CDR2 SNTAGT. Trimming stripped 6 bases from V and 6 bases from J, with 15 bases between. This CDR3 spans 14 amino acids. The CDR3 loop reads CASSVVWGINEQFF. In DNA form, the CDR3 reads TGTGCCAGCAGCGTGGTGTGGGGGATCAATGAGCAGTTCTTC.

This clonotype was seen at least ten times. The chain is built from TRBV12-3 or TRBV12-4 and TRBJ2-7; D might be TRBD1 (5 bases). The CDR3 length is 16 residues. The V gene lost 5 bases and the J gene lost 0 bases, with 17 bases spanning the gap. The CDR3 is CASSIFGASSSYEQYF. Written as DNA, the CDR3 is TGTGCCAGCAGTATCTTTGGGGCCTCGAGCTCCTACGAGCAGTACTTC.

In its sample, this clonotype was seen a few times. The chain recombines TRBV27 with TRBJ2-6; D is unresolved. The CDR3 consists of 14 residues. CDR1 is MNHEY, CDR2 SMNVEV, per germline (reference sequence). Trimming cost V 5 bases and J 4 bases, with 9 bases left between them. The CDR3: CASSPPGGANVLTF. CDR3 DNA sequence: TGTGCCAGCAGTCCCCCTGGCGGGGCCAACGTCCTGACTTTC.

This clonotype was observed a few times. The chain joins TRBV5-1 to TRBJ2-7; D uncertain. Between the trimmed V and J ends, which lost 4 bases and 1 base, there was a span of 18 bases. Germline V gene data show CDR1 as SGHRS and CDR2 as YFSETQ. This CDR3 is built from 16 residues. The CDR3 bases are TGCGCCAGCAGCAGTCTCTCCGGCCTCGGGTCCTACGAGCAGTACTTC. This encodes CASSSLSGLGSYEQYF.

V is TRBV5-1 and J is TRBJ2-3; D is perhaps TRBD2 (5 bases). Trimming pared 6 bases from V and 0 bases from J, leaving 17 bases between. Germline lookup yields CDR1 SGHRS and CDR2 YFSETQ. This CDR3 is built from 16 residues. For the CDR3, the DNA is TGCGCCAGCAAACCCTTGTCCCTAGCAAGCACAGATACGCAGTATTTT. It is translated as CASKPLSLASTDTQYF.

This clonotype was detected ten times or more. The chain carries TRBV20-1 and TRBJ1-1; maybe TRBD1 (6 bases). Trimming shortened V by 6 bases and J by 6 bases, and 11 bases separated the two germline ends. The V gene's germline CDR1 is DFQATT and CDR2 SNEGSKA (reference sequence). CDR3 length: 11 amino acids. CDR3 sequence (DNA): TGCAGTGCCGGGGACATTCCTGAAGCTTTCTTT. Its translation is CSAGDIPEAFF.

The rearrangement joins TRBV6-2 or TRBV6-3 to TRBJ2-2; 9 bases are a match to TRBD2. CDR3 length equals 16 residues. CDR1 MNHEY and CDR2 SVGEGT come from the germline V gene. The J segment lost 5 bases and the V segment lost 8 bases, leaving 12 bases of the junction unmatched. CDR3 amino acids: CASQGGRARFTGELFF. For the CDR3, the DNA is TGTGCCAGCCAGGGCGGGAGGGCCCGGTTTACCGGGGAGCTGTTTTTT.

This clonotype was found many times. For the CDR3, the DNA is TGCAGTGCTCGACGGGACACTGAGCAGTACTTC. Translation: CSARRDTEQYF. The chain combines TRBV20-1 with TRBJ2-7; D perhaps matches TRBD1 (6 bases). This CDR3 has 11 residues. V lost 5 bases and J 7 bases, leaving 12 bases between the germline ends. CDR1 and CDR2 from the germline V gene are DFQATT and SNEGSKA (reference sequence).

This clonotype was recorded a few times. The rearrangement uses TRBV7-2 and TRBJ2-2, with D unresolved. Deletions cut 5 bases from V and 1 base from J, with 11 bases between. This CDR3 is built from 15 residues. From germline, CDR1 is SGHTA and CDR2 FQGNSA. The CDR3 sequence: CASSQSPGNTGELFF. In DNA form, the CDR3 reads TGTGCCAGCAGCCAGTCCCCGGGGAACACCGGGGAGCTGTTTTTT.

This clonotype was seen a few times. The chain combines TRBV5-6 with TRBJ1-5, with D maybe TRBD1 (6 bases). In germline, CDR1 is SGHDT, CDR2 YYEEEE. The CDR3 consists of 16 residues. V lost 1 base, J lost 4 bases, and 15 bases lay in between. CDR3 DNA: TGTGCCAGCAGCTTGAGGTTGGGGGGGCCGAATCAGCCCCAGCATTTT. It translates to CASSLRLGGPNQPQHF.

The count of this clonotype is one. V is TRBV3-1 and J is TRBJ2-2; D is possibly TRBD2 (6 bases). Germline V gene data show CDR1 as LGHDT and CDR2 as YNNKEL (reference sequence). The CDR3 runs 14 residues. Trimming pared 5 bases from V and 6 bases from J, leaving 13 bases between. The CDR3 spells CASSGRWGAGELFF. CDR3 bases: TGTGCCAGCAGCGGGAGGTGGGGGGCCGGGGAGCTGTTTTTT.

A few counts support this clonotype. This rearrangement joins TRBV7-8 to TRBJ2-3; 12 bases match TRBD2. The trim removed 8 bases at V and 2 bases at J, leaving 11 bases unmatched. Germline loops: CDR1 SGHVS, CDR2 FQNEAQ. The CDR3 totals 17 residues. The DNA of the CDR3 is TGTGCCAGCCTCCAAGGGACTAGCGGGCCCCTCACAGATACGCAGTATTTT. Amino acids: CASLQGTSGPLTDTQYF.

There are many counts of this clonotype. The V call is TRBV3-1, the J call TRBJ2-1, with D tentatively TRBD1 or TRBD2 (6 bases each). This CDR3 comprises 17 residues. V lost 6 bases to trimming and J lost 0 bases, with 18 bases between them. CDR1 and CDR2 (germline): LGHDT, YNNKEL (reference sequence). For the CDR3, the DNA is TGTGCCAGCAGGACATCGGGGGCCTCGAGCTCCTACAATGAGCAGTTCTTC. It yields the protein CASRTSGASSSYNEQFF.

The table lists this clonotype with many counts. The rearrangement joins TRBV5-4 to TRBJ2-1; 13 bases are shared with TRBD2. The CDR3 runs 15 residues. Germline V lookup: CDR1 SGHNT, CDR2 YYREEE (reference sequence). V shed 4 bases, J shed 8 bases, and the junction held 6 bases outside the gene matches. The CDR3 spells CASSPRGLAGDEQFF. In nucleotides, the CDR3 is TGTGCCAGCAGCCCCCGCGGACTAGCGGGAGATGAGCAGTTCTTC. The variable domain in full, with the rest retrieved from reference TRBV5-4 and TRBJ2-1, is ETGVTQSPTHLIKTRGQQVTLRCSSQSGHNTVSWYQQALGQGPQFIFQYYREEENGRGNFPPRFSGLQFPNYSSELNVNALELDDSALYLCASSPRGLAGDEQFFGPGTRLTVL.

The chain employs TRBV10-3 and TRBJ1-6; weak D call: TRBD1 (6 bases). CDR3 length: 13 amino acids. With 7 bases removed from V and 8 bases from J, the gap between germline ends came to 12 bases. Germline V gives CDR1 ENHRY, CDR2 SYGVKD. This CDR3 is CAITGNRDSPLHF. In DNA form, the CDR3 reads TGTGCCATCACTGGAAACAGGGATTCACCCCTCCACTTT.

This clonotype turned up a few times. The chain combines TRBV15 with TRBJ1-2; 7 bases map to TRBD1. CDR3 size: 17 residues. With 3 bases clipped from V and 1 base from J, the junction kept 11 bases outside the gene matches. Germline lookup yields CDR1 LNHNV and CDR2 YYDKDF (reference sequence). The CDR3 bases are TGTGCCACCAGCAGCGACAGGGTGCGGCGGGATAACTATGGCTACACCTTC. Translating it yields CATSSDRVRRDNYGYTF.

J is TRBJ2-1 and V is TRBV7-2; the D is unclear. The CDR3 sequence is 16 residues long. Between the trimmed V and J ends, which lost 2 bases and 0 bases, there was a span of 11 bases. Germline CDR1 is SGHTA and CDR2 is FQGNSA. This CDR3 is CASSLSGSVSYNEQFF. The CDR3 bases are TGTGCCAGCAGCTTATCTGGGTCCGTCTCCTACAATGAGCAGTTCTTC.